This T cell receptor beta chain was sequenced in a study of blood T cell repertoires in COVID-19. Clones were read by immunoSEQ multiplex PCR, and TCRdb kept only the in-frame ones, dropping some. The sample records about 240,000 clones, roughly 89% being singletons. Germline-derived CDR1 and CDR2 are MDHEN and SYDVKM. V was shortened by 9 bases and J by 1 base, with 18 bases between the two germline ends. The CDR3 is 16 amino acids. The chain has TRBV28 and TRBJ2-2; a possible D gene is TRBD2 (5 bases). The receptor's source is a young woman who had recovered from COVID-19. Sequenced input: PBMCs or T cells enriched from blood (not recorded which). CDR3 region: CASHALGRENTGELFF. The CDR3 DNA is TGTGCCAGTCACGCGCTCGGCCGGGAGAACACCGGGGAGCTGTTTTTT.